This TCR beta chain was profiled in a study of blood T cells in healthy people across ages. Using a J-beta primer mix together with a sample-barcoded 5' primer, a second PCR was run for roughly 6 to 12 cycles. TCRdb passed the 5' RACE reads through MiXCR, listing each CDR3 protein once. The sample includes approximately 960,000 distinct CDR3 sequences, almost 30% of them seen just once. In this sample, this clonotype turned up many times. Every donor contributed around 10 milliliters of peripheral blood by blood draw. No fewer than 5.5 micrograms of total RNA were isolated from every sample. The CDR3 is 16 amino acids. The V gene lost 7 bases and the J gene lost 0 bases, with 16 bases spanning the gap. Separately, the same data were catalogued under a study of T cells of mothers and their children. That source notes: Donation involved a few healthy Caucasian mothers and the six children that they had.

Sample: blood. The chain recombines TRBV12-3 or TRBV12-4 with TRBJ2-1; either TRBD1 or TRBD2 may supply D (5 bases each). The clonotype comes from a woman between 40 and 55 years old in good health. CDR3 nucleotides: TGTGCCAGCAATCGGGGCGGAGGTAGCTCCTACAATGAGCAGTTCTTC. It is translated as CASNRGGGSSYNEQFF.